The 19 T cell receptor beta chains in this list originate from one sample, sequenced in a study of blood T cell repertoires in COVID-19. The protocol was immunoSEQ multiplex PCR, while the TCRdb copy is restricted to in-frame clones and leaves out a portion. Among tens of thousands of clones listed, 82% were seen once. Sequenced input: peripheral blood. The source of these receptors is a middle-aged man with acute or convalescent COVID-19.

V is TRBV5-1 and J is TRBJ2-1, with TRBD2 identical over 11 bases. This CDR3 has 18 residues. V trimming: 0 bases; J trimming: 0 bases; junction bases outside the gene matches: 5. Germline lookup yields CDR1 SGHRS and CDR2 YFSETQ. CDR3 amino acids: CASSLDSGRVRSYNEQFF. CDR3 sequence (DNA): TGCGCCAGCAGCTTGGATAGCGGGAGGGTTCGCTCCTACAATGAGCAGTTCTTC.

This rearrangement joins TRBV9 to TRBJ2-2; 9 nucleotides agree with TRBD1. The CDR3 has 15 residues. Germline lookup yields CDR1 SGDLS and CDR2 YYNGEE. V trimming: 3 bases; J trimming: 4 bases; junction bases outside the gene matches: 4. As DNA, the CDR3 is TGTGCCAGCAGCGCCCGGACAGGGGCCACCGGGGAGCTGTTTTTT. This codes for CASSARTGATGELFF.

In its sample, this clone was seen once. The V gene is TRBV11-1, the J gene TRBJ2-1; D perhaps matches TRBD1 (6 bases). The CDR3 runs 15 residues. V lost 1 base and J lost 2, with 9 bases in between. Germline assignment: CDR1 SGHAT and CDR2 FQDESV (reference sequence). CDR3 protein: CASSLVDSPYNEQFF. CDR3 in DNA: TGTGCCAGCAGCTTAGTGGACAGTCCCTACAATGAGCAGTTCTTC.

V usage is TRBV7-9 and J usage is TRBJ2-1, with 9 bases aligning to TRBD2. Trimming cost V 2 bases and J 9 bases; bases outside gene matches: 8. This CDR3 region has 15 residues. Germline CDR1 SEHNR, CDR2 FQNEAQ (reference sequence). The CDR3 coding sequence is TGTGCCAGCAGCTTAATTTGGATAGCGGGGGCTGAGCAGTTCTTC. Its translation is CASSLIWIAGAEQFF.

This chain links TRBV6-5 with TRBJ1-4; D remains unclear. The CDR3 contains 16 residues. V gave up 0 bases and J gave up 1 base, with 9 bases separating them. The germline CDR1 and CDR2 sequences are MNHEY and SVGAGI. Written as DNA, the CDR3 is TGTGCCAGCAGTTACTCTGCACCGAGAACTAATGAAAAACTGTTTTTT. The encoded protein is CASSYSAPRTNEKLFF.

In DNA form, the CDR3 reads TGTGCCAGCAGAGAACAGGGGGCCATCAGGGAGCAGTACTTC. Translating it yields CASREQGAIREQYF. This chain links TRBV2 with TRBJ2-7; 9 positions agree with TRBD1. Germline V CDR1 and CDR2: SNHLY, FYNNEI. The V gene end was trimmed by 6 bases and the J gene end by 7 bases; junction bases not matched to a gene: 10. The CDR3 has 14 residues.

V usage is TRBV3-1 (or the pseudogene TRBV3-2) and J usage is TRBJ2-5; D unclear. The ends were cut back, 2 bases at V and 4 bases at J, with 14 bases in the middle. Germline lookup yields CDR1 LGHDT and CDR2 YNNKEL (reference sequence). CDR3 length equals 15 residues. Here the CDR3 reads CASSQHPDKLETQYF. The CDR3 DNA reads TGTGCCAGCAGCCAACACCCCGACAAGCTAGAGACCCAGTACTTC.

The J gene is TRBJ1-1, the V gene TRBV28; D remains unclear. Germline loops: CDR1 MDHEN, CDR2 SYDVKM. This CDR3 region has 12 residues. Trimming cost V 2 bases and J 11 bases, with 12 bases left between them. The CDR3 DNA is TGTGCCAGCAGTTTAAGACTAAGGAGGGCTTTCTTT. Its protein is CASSLRLRRAFF.

This clone was counted a single time. A read error may account for a junction end that differs from germline. V gene TRBV19 combines with J gene TRBJ1-5; 8 bases line up with TRBD1. Germline CDR1 and CDR2: LNHDA and SQIVND (reference sequence). The CDR3 length is 17 residues. The CDR3 region is CASSPRTGTPLFQAQHF. DNA of the CDR3: TGTGCCAGTAGTCCTAGGACAGGGACTCCCTTATTTCAGGCCCAGCATTTT.

The gene calls are TRBV19 and TRBJ1-2, with 7 bases identical to TRBD1. Per the germline V gene, CDR1 is LNHDA and CDR2 is SQIVND (reference sequence). CDR3 length: 13 amino acids. V shed 4 bases, J shed 7 bases, and the junction held 6 bases outside the gene matches. This chain's CDR3 is CASSSDRVSGYTF. The CDR3 DNA sequence: TGTGCCAGTAGTAGCGACAGGGTTTCTGGCTACACCTTC.

This rearrangement joins TRBV2 to TRBJ2-5, with D maybe TRBD2 (5 bases). The CDR3 is 13 residues long. Germline V gene sequence: CDR1 SNHLY, CDR2 FYNNEI. V lost 6 bases and J lost 3, with 11 bases in between. The CDR3 is CASREPGEETQYF. CDR3 DNA: TGTGCCAGCAGGGAGCCCGGGGAAGAGACCCAGTACTTC.

This rearrangement joins TRBV25-1 to TRBJ2-1; 8 bases map to TRBD1. V lost 6 bases, J lost 4 bases, and 8 bases stayed unmatched. The CDR3 sequence is 15 residues long. CDR1 and CDR2 from the germline V gene are MGHDK and SYGVNS. The CDR3 protein is CASSGGTGDYNEQFF. The CDR3 DNA follows: TGTGCCAGCAGCGGCGGGACAGGCGATTACAATGAGCAGTTCTTC. Full variable domain (rest looked up from reference TRBV25-1 and TRBJ2-1): EADIYQTPRYLVIGTGKKITLECSQTMGHDKMYWYQQDPGMELHLIHYSYGVNSTEKGDLSSESTVSRIRTEHFPLTLESARPSHTSQYLCASSGGTGDYNEQFFGPGTRLTVL.

This chain connects TRBV15 to TRBJ1-4; tentative D call: TRBD1 (5 bases). CDR1 and CDR2 from the germline V gene are LNHNV and YYDKDF (reference sequence). The CDR3 loop spans 15 amino acids. V lost 1 base and J lost 7, with 13 bases in between. CDR3 DNA sequence: TGTGCCACCAGCAGAGGACAGTCTGTCGCTGAAAAACTGTTTTTT. It is translated as CATSRGQSVAEKLFF.

V and J are TRBV12-3 or TRBV12-4 and TRBJ1-5; D uncertain. V lost 3 bases, J lost 4 bases, and 4 bases lay in between. CDR3 length: 12 amino acids. CDR3 nucleotides: TGTGCCAGCAGTTTGGAGAATCAGCCCCAGCATTTT. Encoded protein: CASSLENQPQHF.

The chain joins TRBV11-3 to TRBJ2-1; maybe TRBD1 (5 bases). The V gene's germline CDR1 is SGHNT and CDR2 YENEEA. V was pared by 5 bases and J by 7 bases, with 18 bases between. This CDR3 spans 15 amino acids. This CDR3 is CASSPRGRERNEQFF. The CDR3 region has the DNA TGTGCCAGCAGCCCTCGTGGCAGGGAAAGGAATGAGCAGTTCTTC.

This chain links TRBV2 with TRBJ2-3; 7 nucleotides align to TRBD2. The V gene end was trimmed by 5 bases and the J gene end by 4 bases; junction bases not matched to a gene: 6. The germline gives CDR1 SNHLY, CDR2 FYNNEI. The CDR3 has 14 amino acids. CDR3 sequence reads: CASSWGGAADTQYF. The DNA for the CDR3 is TGTGCCAGCAGTTGGGGGGGTGCTGCAGATACGCAGTATTTT.

The CDR3 DNA reads as TGTGCCAGCTCACCGGGCCACAGCTATCAGCCCCAGCATTTT. Encoded protein: CASSPGHSYQPQHF. The V call is TRBV18, the J call TRBJ1-5; D is unclear. Trimming pared 3 bases from V and 5 bases from J, leaving 11 bases between. Germline V gene lookup returns CDR1 KGHSH and CDR2 LQKENI. This CDR3 comprises 14 residues.

The CDR3 DNA follows: TGTGCCAGCAGCTATCCGGGACAGGGGGTTCCCTATGAAGCTTTCTTT. Its translation: CASSYPGQGVPYEAFF. This chain connects TRBV5-6 to TRBJ1-1; 11 nucleotides line up with TRBD1. The CDR3 has 16 residues. J lost 7 bases, V lost 3 bases, and 11 bases had no gene match. The germline gives CDR1 SGHDT, CDR2 YYEEEE.

CDR3 loop: CASSHGLAGQETQYF. DNA for the CDR3: TGTGCCAGCAGCCACGGACTAGCGGGGCAAGAGACCCAGTACTTC. The chain uses TRBV3-1 (or the pseudogene TRBV3-2) and TRBJ2-5; 12 bases are a match to TRBD2. CDR1 is LGHDT, CDR2 YNNKEL, per germline (reference sequence). This CDR3 spans 15 amino acids. The V and J ends lost 3 bases and 2 bases, in that order; junction bases with no gene match: 1.